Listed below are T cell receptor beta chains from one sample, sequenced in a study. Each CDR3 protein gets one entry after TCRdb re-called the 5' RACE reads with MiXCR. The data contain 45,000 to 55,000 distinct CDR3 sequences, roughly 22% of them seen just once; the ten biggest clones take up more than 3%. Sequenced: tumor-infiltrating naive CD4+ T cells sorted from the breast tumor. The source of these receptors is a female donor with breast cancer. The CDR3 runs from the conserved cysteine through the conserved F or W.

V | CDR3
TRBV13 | CASSRNLGQGGFGEQFF
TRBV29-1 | CSVDNKRETQYF
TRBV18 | CASSPKRQGEQEAFF
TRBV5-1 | CASSGTTPAMNTEAFF
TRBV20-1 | CSAHEGGRQQETQYF
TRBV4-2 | CASSQATVPEAFF
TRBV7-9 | CASSLELLLYEQYF
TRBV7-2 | CASSPGLGDTQYF
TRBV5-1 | CASRGQGTEQYF
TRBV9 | CASSASGQSEAFF
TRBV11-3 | CASSLEGTDTQYF
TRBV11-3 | CASSPTGSADTQYF
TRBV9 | CASSILAERTDTQYF
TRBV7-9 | CASDEGAGANVLTF
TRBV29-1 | CSAGDNEQFF
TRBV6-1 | CASTTGGNTDTQYF
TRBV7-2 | CASSPRQANSPLHF
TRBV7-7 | CASSSLLGCSGNTIYF
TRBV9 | CASSINQRPTEAFF
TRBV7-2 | CASSLDGLGQPQHF
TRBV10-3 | CAISATGGLETQYF
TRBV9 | CASSGTGGQPQHF
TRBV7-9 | CASSRSGGQETQYF
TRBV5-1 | CASSGGQGPPETQYF
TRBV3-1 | CASSQDRVGEQFF
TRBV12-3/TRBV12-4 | CASSLATGQRIGELFF
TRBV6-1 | CASSDPGAASGNTIYF
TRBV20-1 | CSARLRRGVTDTQYF
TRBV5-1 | CASSSQTTNTDTQYF
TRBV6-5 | CASSYSSPLQETQYF
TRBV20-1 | CSATREAGASYEQYF
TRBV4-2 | CASSQVGGLREQYF
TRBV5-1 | CASSLEGRVLGQPQHF
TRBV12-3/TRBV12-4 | CASSLLQSSYEQYF
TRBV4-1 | CASSQVGKRNTEAFF
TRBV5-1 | CASGHSSYEQYF
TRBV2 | CASSSRGLAEAFF
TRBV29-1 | CSVPRTSGNYNEQFF
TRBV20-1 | CSARRGNTIYF
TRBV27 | CASRVRREAQYF
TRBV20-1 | CSASPSTGRTNTEAFF
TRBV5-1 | CASSLTGDNGGYTF
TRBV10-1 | CASSESTARADGYTF
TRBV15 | CATSRDKGTSEQYF
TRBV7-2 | CVSSFPGAEQYF
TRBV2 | CASSGDLTGGYTF
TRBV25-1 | CASSEDRGPYNEQFF